This TCR beta chain was captured by sequencing in a study of T cells in Graves' hyperthyroidism and ophthalmopathy. Study-wide results and caveats: Ophthalmopathy, as predicted by the model, came a median 6.5 months after the prediction.

Stable Graves' hyperthyroidism denoted no ophthalmopathy progression over 18 months. Each patient was aged 18 to 65 and had newly diagnosed hyperthyroidism of under 2 months' duration. Diagnoses used clinical symptoms, serum thyroxine and TRAb, thyroid ultrasound and orbital computed tomography. V lost 5 bases to trimming and J lost 1 base, with 14 bases between them. CDR3 length equals 15 residues. Using RNA transcripts as the source, TCR beta CDR3 regions were amplified. The HTBI primer set was used in a first-round RT-PCR of the TCR CDR3. Each CDR3 protein is one row after TCRdb ran MiXCR on the multiplex PCR reads. This sample yields under 550,000 distinct CDR3 sequences, of which roughly an eighth are seen a single time; more than 4.5% belongs to the top ten. For this clonotype: Its antigen is still unknown.

The TCR comes from a young woman with Graves' hyperthyroidism. The chain carries TRBV12-3 or TRBV12-4 and TRBJ2-5, with D perhaps being TRBD1 or TRBD2 (5 bases each). Sequences were obtained from blood. The CDR3 coding sequence is TGTGCCAGCAGTCTAAAACGAGGGGCCCAAGAGACCCAGTACTTC. As protein: CASSLKRGAQETQYF.